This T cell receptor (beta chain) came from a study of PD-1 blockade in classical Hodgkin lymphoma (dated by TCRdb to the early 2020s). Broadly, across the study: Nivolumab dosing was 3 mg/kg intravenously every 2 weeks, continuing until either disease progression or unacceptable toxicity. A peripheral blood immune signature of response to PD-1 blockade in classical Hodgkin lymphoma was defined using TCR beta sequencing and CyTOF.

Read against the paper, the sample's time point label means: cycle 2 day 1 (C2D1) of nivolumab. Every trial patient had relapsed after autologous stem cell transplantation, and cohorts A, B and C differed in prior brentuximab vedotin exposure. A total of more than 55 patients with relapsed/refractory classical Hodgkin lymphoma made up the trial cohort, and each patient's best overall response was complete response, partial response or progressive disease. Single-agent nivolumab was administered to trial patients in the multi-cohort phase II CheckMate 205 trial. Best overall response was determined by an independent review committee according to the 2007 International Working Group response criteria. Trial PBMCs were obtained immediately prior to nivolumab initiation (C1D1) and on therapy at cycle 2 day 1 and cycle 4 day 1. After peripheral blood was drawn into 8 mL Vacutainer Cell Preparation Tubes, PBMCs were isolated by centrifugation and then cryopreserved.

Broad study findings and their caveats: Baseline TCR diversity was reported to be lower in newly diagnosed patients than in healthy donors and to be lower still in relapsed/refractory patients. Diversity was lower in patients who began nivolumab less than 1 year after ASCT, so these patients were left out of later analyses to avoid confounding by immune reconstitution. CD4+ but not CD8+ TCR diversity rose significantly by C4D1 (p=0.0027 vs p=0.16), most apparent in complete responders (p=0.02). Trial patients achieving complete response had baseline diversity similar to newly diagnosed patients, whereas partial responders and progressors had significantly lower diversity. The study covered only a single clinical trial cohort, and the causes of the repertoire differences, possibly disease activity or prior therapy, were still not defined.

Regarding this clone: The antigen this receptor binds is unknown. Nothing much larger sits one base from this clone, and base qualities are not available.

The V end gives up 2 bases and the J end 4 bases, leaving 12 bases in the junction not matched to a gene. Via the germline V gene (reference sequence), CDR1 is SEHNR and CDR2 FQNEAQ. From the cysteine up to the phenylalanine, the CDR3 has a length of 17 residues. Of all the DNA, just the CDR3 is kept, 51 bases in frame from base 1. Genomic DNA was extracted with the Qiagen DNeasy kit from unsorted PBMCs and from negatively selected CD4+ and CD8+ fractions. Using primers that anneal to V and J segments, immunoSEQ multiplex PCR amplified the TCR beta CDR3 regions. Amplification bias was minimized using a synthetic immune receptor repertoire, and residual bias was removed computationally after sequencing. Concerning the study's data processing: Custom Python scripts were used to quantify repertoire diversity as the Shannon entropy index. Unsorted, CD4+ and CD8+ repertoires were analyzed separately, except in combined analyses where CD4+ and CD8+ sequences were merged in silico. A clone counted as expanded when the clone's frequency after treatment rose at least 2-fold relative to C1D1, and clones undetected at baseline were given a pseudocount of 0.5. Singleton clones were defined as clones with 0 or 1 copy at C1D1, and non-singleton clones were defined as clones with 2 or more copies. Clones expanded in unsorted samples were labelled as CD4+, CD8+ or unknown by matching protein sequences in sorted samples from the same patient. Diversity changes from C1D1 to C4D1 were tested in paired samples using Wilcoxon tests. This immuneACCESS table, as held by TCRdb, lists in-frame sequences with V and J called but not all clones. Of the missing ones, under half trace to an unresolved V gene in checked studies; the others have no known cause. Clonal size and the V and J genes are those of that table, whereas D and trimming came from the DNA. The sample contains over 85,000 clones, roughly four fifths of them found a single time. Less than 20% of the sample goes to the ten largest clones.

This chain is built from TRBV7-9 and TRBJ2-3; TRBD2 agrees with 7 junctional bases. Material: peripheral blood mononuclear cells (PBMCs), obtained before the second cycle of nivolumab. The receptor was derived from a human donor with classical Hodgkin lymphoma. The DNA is TGTGCCAGCAGCTTATTGAGCGGACTAGGTGGCCCAGATACGCAGTATTTT. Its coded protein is CASSLLSGLGGPDTQYF.